These 32 T cell receptor beta chains originate from one sample sequenced in a study of control samples from healthy donors and cancer patients. The method was immunoSEQ multiplex PCR; TCRdb's version includes in-frame clones alone and lacks a portion of them. The sample has about 150,000 clones, approximately 91% seen once. The sample consisted of blood. The receptor set was obtained from a woman between 35 and 50 years old in good health.

The chain uses TRBV7-3 and TRBJ2-3; a possible D gene is TRBD2 (6 bases). Trimming pared 4 bases from V and 2 bases from J, leaving 13 bases between. The CDR3 spans 15 residues. Germline values: CDR1 SGHTA, CDR2 FQGTGA. CDR3: CASSSGDVNTDTQYF. In nucleotides, the CDR3 is TGTGCCAGCAGCTCGGGGGACGTTAACACAGATACGCAGTATTTT.

V is TRBV7-9 and J is TRBJ1-5; no clear D gene. V lost 4 bases, J lost 1 base, and 11 bases lay in between. Germline V gives CDR1 SEHNR, CDR2 FQNEAQ (reference sequence). The CDR3 has 15 residues. Written as DNA, the CDR3 is TGTGCCAGCAGCTCCGGGATAGCGAGCAATCAGCCCCAGCATTTT. It yields the protein CASSSGIASNQPQHF.

This chain connects TRBV4-2 to TRBJ2-7, with D unresolved. V was pared by 2 bases and J by 3 bases, with 8 bases between. The germline V gene encodes CDR1 LGHNA and CDR2 YNFKEQ. This CDR3 is built from 13 residues. CDR3 nucleotides: TGTGCCAGCAGCCAAATTGGGTTCTACGAGCAGTACTTC. It yields the protein CASSQIGFYEQYF.

This clone was seen only a few times. V is TRBV5-1 and J is TRBJ2-7; TRBD2 might be the D (6 bases). The CDR3 length is 13 residues. V dropped 4 bases and J dropped 7 bases, with 15 bases sitting between them. CDR1 SGHRS and CDR2 YFSETQ come from the germline V gene. The CDR3 reads CASSPAPEGEQYF. The CDR3 bases are TGCGCCAGCAGCCCAGCGCCGGAGGGTGAGCAGTACTTC.

This chain uses TRBV2 with TRBJ1-2; D not certain. Germline values: CDR1 SNHLY, CDR2 FYNNEI. The CDR3 sequence is 14 residues long. Trimming removed 5 bases from V and 2 bases from J, with 12 bases in between. Here the CDR3 DNA reads TGTGCCAGCAGTCCGATCGGGTACAACTATGGCTACACCTTC. Its translation is CASSPIGYNYGYTF.

The chain couples TRBV10-1 to TRBJ1-5; D uncertain. Looked up from germline, CDR1 is WNHNN and CDR2 is SYGVQD (reference sequence). CDR3 length equals 13 residues. V lost 6 bases to trimming and J lost 8 bases, with 14 bases between them. The CDR3 sequence: CASSPLGEKPQHF. CDR3 nucleotide sequence: TGCGCCAGCAGCCCTTTAGGAGAAAAGCCCCAGCATTTT.

The V call is TRBV7-6, the J call TRBJ1-1; D ambiguous. This CDR3 contains 13 residues. CDR1 and CDR2 (germline): SGHVS, FNYEAQ. The V end was cut by 1 base, the J end by 6 bases, with 9 bases between. CDR3 DNA sequence: TGTGCCAGCAGCTTAGTGCAGGCCTCTGAAGCTTTCTTT. Its translation is CASSLVQASEAFF.

The gene calls are TRBV4-2 and TRBJ2-1; 9 positions agree with TRBD2. Germline V CDR1 and CDR2: LGHNA, YNFKEQ. The CDR3 contains 17 residues. Trimming removed 4 bases from V and 5 bases from J; junction bases left unmatched: 12. This CDR3 reads CASSPQTTSGSDNEQFF. CDR3 coding DNA: TGTGCCAGCAGCCCCCAGACCACTAGCGGGTCCGACAATGAGCAGTTCTTC.

J is TRBJ1-1 and V is TRBV5-1, with TRBD1 matching 7 bases. This CDR3 has 14 amino acids. Trimming removed 0 bases from V and 1 base from J; junction bases left unmatched: 0. Germline lookup yields CDR1 SGHRS and CDR2 YFSETQ. CDR3 loop: CASSLDRGNTEAFF. CDR3 DNA: TGCGCCAGCAGCTTGGACAGGGGGAACACTGAAGCTTTCTTT.

The V call is TRBV21-1, the J call TRBJ2-7; the D call of TRBD2 is as the table states it, not checked on the DNA. TRBV21-1 is a pseudogene segment. CDR3 length: 17 residues. CDR3 sequence reads: CASSKKTSGGWTYEQYF. The CDR3, as DNA: TGTGCCAGCAGCAAAAAGACTAGCGGGGGTTGGACTTACGAGCAGTACTTC.

This sequence joins TRBV5-1 and TRBJ2-5; no clear D. Germline loops: CDR1 SGHRS, CDR2 YFSETQ. This CDR3 spans 15 amino acids. Trimming shortened V by 0 bases and J by 1 base, and 10 bases separated the two germline ends. The CDR3 here is CASSLVNTGQETQYF. As DNA, the CDR3 is TGCGCCAGCAGCTTGGTGAACACGGGCCAAGAGACCCAGTACTTC.

The J gene is TRBJ1-5, the V gene TRBV5-4; a possible D gene is TRBD1 (5 bases). V lost 0 bases and J 1 base, leaving 8 bases between the germline ends. This CDR3 contains 15 residues. From germline, CDR1 is SGHNT and CDR2 YYREEE (reference sequence). CDR3: CASSLAGGSNQPQHF. CDR3 bases: TGTGCCAGCAGCTTGGCCGGGGGGAGCAATCAGCCCCAGCATTTT. The full variable domain, its missing parts supplied by reference TRBV5-4 and TRBJ1-5, is ETGVTQSPTHLIKTRGQQVTLRCSSQSGHNTVSWYQQALGQGPQFIFQYYREEENGRGNFPPRFSGLQFPNYSSELNVNALELDDSALYLCASSLAGGSNQPQHFGDGTRLSIL.

The J gene is TRBJ2-1, the V gene TRBV12-5, with D hard to call. Per germline, CDR1 LGHNT and CDR2 FRNRAP. The V end lost 7 bases, the J end lost 6 bases, and 4 bases lay between the germline ends. This CDR3 has 10 amino acids. CDR3 protein: CASAINEQFF. The CDR3 bases are TGTGCTAGTGCCATCAATGAGCAGTTCTTC.

This sequence joins TRBV9 and TRBJ1-3; D gene unclear. V lost 2 bases, J lost 1 base, and 10 bases lay in between. There are 15 residues in the CDR3. The germline CDR1 and CDR2 sequences are SGDLS and YYNGEE. Here the CDR3 reads CASSVFGISGNTIYF. In DNA form, the CDR3 reads TGTGCCAGCAGCGTTTTCGGGATATCTGGAAACACCATATATTTT.

The V call is TRBV6-5, the J call TRBJ1-3; TRBD1 is a possible D gene (5 bases). This CDR3 is 14 amino acids long. Per germline, CDR1 MNHEY and CDR2 SVGAGI. V lost 6 bases to trimming and J lost 4 bases, with 13 bases between them. The CDR3 is CASSQGSGGNTIYF. The CDR3 DNA reads TGTGCCAGCAGCCAAGGGTCAGGGGGAAACACCATATATTTT.

The chain has TRBV4-1 and TRBJ1-1; 7 nucleotides align to TRBD1. The CDR3 is 18 amino acids. CDR1 is MGHRA, CDR2 YSYEKL, per germline. V was pared by 2 bases and J by 4 bases, with 16 bases of the junction left unmatched. In nucleotides, the CDR3 is TGCGCCAGCAGCCAAATTAAATTTTGGACAGGTTCTGTCACTGAAGCTTTCTTT. Translated: CASSQIKFWTGSVTEAFF.

V is TRBV30 and J is TRBJ2-7; maybe TRBD2 (5 bases). The germline V gene encodes CDR1 GTSNPN and CDR2 SVGIG (reference sequence). The CDR3 sequence is 14 residues long. The V end was cut by 0 bases, the J end by 0 bases, with 9 bases between. DNA of the CDR3: TGTGCCTGGAGTGTAAAGCGGAGCTCCTACGAGCAGTACTTC. Amino acids: CAWSVKRSSYEQYF.

The rearrangement links TRBV25-1 to TRBJ2-5; no clear D. This CDR3 region has 13 residues. Germline V gives CDR1 MGHDK, CDR2 SYGVNS. Deletions cut 6 bases from V and 2 bases from J, with 10 bases between. The CDR3 loop reads CASRTDLQETQYF. CDR3 coding DNA: TGTGCCAGCAGAACAGACCTTCAAGAGACCCAGTACTTC.

The chain employs TRBV7-2 and TRBJ2-4; D could derive from TRBD1 or TRBD2 (5 bases each). The CDR3 runs 17 residues. Germline V gene sequence: CDR1 SGHTA, CDR2 FQGNSA. Trimming shortened V by 0 bases and J by 0 bases, and 12 bases separated the two germline ends. The CDR3 reads CASSLAELGVAKNIQYF. CDR3 coding DNA: TGTGCCAGCAGCTTAGCTGAGTTGGGGGTAGCCAAAAACATTCAGTACTTC.

The chain combines TRBV11-3 with TRBJ1-1, with TRBD1 matching over 7 bases. Germline V gene lookup returns CDR1 SGHNT and CDR2 YENEEA. This CDR3 spans 15 amino acids. Germline trimming cut 5 bases from V and 5 bases from J; bases unmatched to any gene: 11. This chain's CDR3 is CASSPETGRETEAFF. The CDR3 nucleotides are TGTGCCAGCAGCCCTGAGACAGGGCGTGAAACTGAAGCTTTCTTT.

V is TRBV7-9 and J is TRBJ2-7; no definite D call. With 7 bases removed from V and 0 bases from J, the gap between germline ends came to 13 bases. The CDR3 consists of 14 residues. Germline V CDR1 and CDR2: SEHNR, FQNEAQ (reference sequence). CDR3 region: CASTGTLDSYEQYF. For the CDR3, the DNA is TGTGCCAGCACAGGTACCTTAGACTCCTACGAGCAGTACTTC.

The chain recombines TRBV5-4 with TRBJ1-1, with D unclear. CDR3 length equals 15 residues. Germline V CDR1 and CDR2: SGHNT, YYREEE (reference sequence). V lost 0 bases and J 4 bases, leaving 13 bases between the germline ends. As DNA, the CDR3 is TGTGCCAGCAGCTTGGCGGCTACGGGAGGCACTGAAGCTTTCTTT. This sequence encodes CASSLAATGGTEAFF.

On this clone: Germline is not matched at one junction end, which may reflect a read error. The J gene is TRBJ2-1, the V gene TRBV19; D not resolved. The CDR3 has 12 residues. Germline V CDR1 and CDR2: LNHDA, SQIVND (reference sequence). As DNA, the CDR3 is TGTGCCAGTAGTATTTGGGGTCAGGAAATCATCTTC. It encodes CASSIWGQEIIF.

This clone has a single count. The rearrangement uses TRBV6-6 and TRBJ2-1; D ambiguous. Germline CDR1 reads MNHNY; CDR2 reads SVGAGI (reference sequence). This CDR3 comprises 12 residues. Deletions cut 3 bases from V and 6 bases from J, with 6 bases between. DNA of the CDR3: TGTGCCAGCAGTTATCACGGCAATGAGCAGTTCTTC. This translates into CASSYHGNEQFF.

This chain joins TRBV5-4 and TRBJ2-3; TRBD2 matches at 13 bases. With V trimmed by 4 bases and J by 10 bases, 6 bases remained unmatched. This CDR3 has 14 residues. Germline lookup yields CDR1 SGHNT and CDR2 YYREEE (reference sequence). The CDR3 sequence is CASSPGLAGTAQYF. The DNA for the CDR3 is TGTGCCAGCAGCCCGGGACTAGCGGGGACGGCGCAGTATTTT.

V is TRBV27 and J is TRBJ2-7, with TRBD2 matching 8 bases. The CDR3 has 14 residues. CDR1 and CDR2 from the germline V gene are MNHEY and SMNVEV (reference sequence). The junction had 8 bases not matched to a gene; V was cut back by 6 bases and J by 4 bases. CDR3 in amino acids: CASRSAGGAYEQYF. CDR3 nucleotides: TGTGCCAGCAGGTCTGCCGGGGGGGCTTACGAGCAGTACTTC.

This clone occurred once. The rearrangement joins TRBV27 to TRBJ2-7; D is ambiguous. The V and J ends lost 5 bases and 2 bases respectively, with 10 bases between them. CDR1 is MNHEY and CDR2 is SMNVEV in the germline V gene (reference sequence). The CDR3 totals 13 residues. CDR3 DNA: TGTGCCAGCAGTCGACGTGGGACCTACGAGCAGTACTTC. This codes for CASSRRGTYEQYF.

The chain is built from TRBV29-1 and TRBJ2-3; D uncertain. This CDR3 region has 16 residues. V lost 1 base to trimming and J lost 0 bases, with 14 bases between them. Per the germline V gene, CDR1 is SQVTM and CDR2 is ANQGSEA. CDR3 amino acids: CSVEGENGPSTDTQYF. The CDR3 nucleotides are TGCAGCGTTGAAGGGGAAAATGGGCCTAGCACAGATACGCAGTATTTT.

This rearrangement joins TRBV2 to TRBJ2-3; no reliable D call. This CDR3 has 11 amino acids. Trimming took off 7 bases at V and 4 bases at J, with 6 bases between the two ends. Germline CDR1 SNHLY, CDR2 FYNNEI. DNA of the CDR3: TGTGCCAGCACCCTCGCAGATACGCAGTATTTT. Protein: CASTLADTQYF.

The CDR3 region is CASSSTGTGTDTQYF. In nucleotides, the CDR3 is TGCGCCAGCAGCTCAACCGGGACAGGGACAGATACGCAGTATTTT. The chain recombines TRBV5-1 with TRBJ2-3; 9 bases align to TRBD1. Germline V lookup: CDR1 SGHRS, CDR2 YFSETQ. Germline trimming cut 3 bases from V and 3 bases from J; bases unmatched to any gene: 5. The CDR3 spans 15 residues. The whole variable domain, remainder taken from reference TRBV5-1 and TRBJ2-3, is KAGVTQTPRYLIKTRGQQVTLSCSPISGHRSVSWYQQTPGQGLQFLFEYFSETQRNKGNFPGRFSGRQFSNSRSEMNVSTLELGDSALYLCASSSTGTGTDTQYFGPGTRLTVL.

The V and J genes are TRBV4-2 and TRBJ1-2; D gene unclear. Trimming shortened V by 3 bases and J by 7 bases, and 12 bases separated the two germline ends. Looked up from germline, CDR1 is LGHNA and CDR2 is YNFKEQ. CDR3 length: 13 amino acids. The chain's CDR3 is CASSQKGSGGYTF. As DNA, the CDR3 is TGTGCCAGCAGCCAGAAAGGTTCCGGTGGCTACACCTTC.

This clone was observed a handful of times. The genes are TRBV6-1 and TRBJ2-3, with D perhaps TRBD1 (5 bases). Deletions cut 3 bases from V and 8 bases from J, with 9 bases between. The germline V gene has CDR1 MNHNS and CDR2 SASEGT. CDR3 size: 12 residues. CDR3: CASSEAGLTQYF. The CDR3 DNA follows: TGTGCCAGCAGTGAGGCAGGGCTTACGCAGTATTTT.